This T cell receptor (beta chain) was observed in a study of blood T cells in healthy people across ages. Across the study: The template switching approach captured approximately one barcoded beta molecule for every two T cells.

No fewer than 5.5 micrograms of total RNA were isolated from every sample. Then a second PCR, running roughly 6 to 12 cycles, was carried out with a sample-barcoded 5' primer and a J-beta primer mix. MiXCR was run by TCRdb on the 5' RACE reads, yielding one entry per CDR3 protein. Found here are approximately 600,000 distinct CDR3 sequences, around 54% of them singletons; the top ten hold 30% to 45%. CDR3 size: 16 residues. V shed 4 bases, J shed 5 bases, and the junction held 9 bases outside the gene matches. Germline CDR1 reads MNHEY; CDR2 reads SMNVEV (reference sequence). Whole-study results and caveats: Correlation between TCR beta diversity and naive T cell percentage was strong. The study regarded diversity estimates from one million T cells as underestimates.

Turning to this clonotype: Its matching antigen is unknown.

The TCR comes from a man aged 55-75 years in good health. The V gene is TRBV27, the J gene TRBJ2-1; the match to TRBD2 covers 9 bases. Material for sequencing was blood. In nucleotides, the CDR3 is TGTGCCAGCAGTTCGTCGGGACTAGCCCCCCACAATGAGCAGTTCTTC. Protein sequence: CASSSSGLAPHNEQFF.